What follows is one T cell receptor (beta chain) and its context. Antigen: not known. The data belong to a study of Ad26.COV2.S vaccination and SARS-CoV-2 variants. At the level of the study: Ad26.COV2.S given intramuscularly, once or twice 56 days apart.

Study outcomes and limitations: Substantial breadth in spike-specific CD8+ and CD4+ T cell responses was reportedly seen after vaccination. Using TCR breadth and depth analyses may have led to underestimated total T cell responses.

Treatment: some 19 received Ad26.COV2.S at low or high dose, single or two shots; about five received placebo; per-sample allocation not given. Specimen acquisition occurred on day 63 following the initial vaccine or placebo injection. An Ad26 vector that expressed Wuhan-strain SARS-CoV-2 spike constituted the vaccine. Libraries were prepared by immunoSEQ multiplex PCR; TCRdb keeps only in-frame clonotypes and omits some of them. The sample consists of roughly 460,000 clones, roughly nine tenths of them appearing once. The CDR3 is made up of 10 amino acids. The V end lost 5 bases, the J end lost 6 bases, and 4 bases lay between the germline ends. From germline, CDR1 is SEHNR and CDR2 FQNEAQ (reference sequence).

This chain uses TRBV7-9 with TRBJ2-5, with D unclear. The TCR originated in a person between 18 and 59 years old who received the Ad26.COV2.S COVID-19 vaccine or a placebo. Sequenced here: peripheral blood, sampled in a trial of Ad26.COV2.S vaccine versus placebo. CDR3 amino acids: CASSPQTQYF. CDR3 nucleotides: TGTGCCAGCAGCCCTCAGACCCAGTACTTC.